Sequencing of this TCR beta chain was carried out in a study of molecular identifiers for immune sequencing clone quantification. One entry per CDR3 protein, called by TCRdb with MiXCR from the PCR reads. The data show about half a million distinct CDR3 sequences, around a fifth seen once. J lost 6 bases, V lost 1 base, and 6 bases had no gene match. The CDR3 extends over 15 amino acids. Germline assignment: CDR1 GTSNPN and CDR2 SVGIG (reference sequence). This clonotype has more than one count but fewer than ten. The V call is TRBV30, the J call TRBJ2-3; 11 bases align to TRBD2. The sequence derives from a human donor in good health. Some libraries in this study had Jurkat cell RNA spiked in. Material for sequencing was naive CD8+ T cells from blood, with Jurkat cell RNA spiked in. As to subset: FACS-sorted CD8+CD4-CCR7+CD45RA+ naive T cells. The DNA of the CDR3 is TGTGCCTGGAGTGCACTAGCGGGGGAAGGGGATACGCAGTATTTT. Translation gives CAWSALAGEGDTQYF.